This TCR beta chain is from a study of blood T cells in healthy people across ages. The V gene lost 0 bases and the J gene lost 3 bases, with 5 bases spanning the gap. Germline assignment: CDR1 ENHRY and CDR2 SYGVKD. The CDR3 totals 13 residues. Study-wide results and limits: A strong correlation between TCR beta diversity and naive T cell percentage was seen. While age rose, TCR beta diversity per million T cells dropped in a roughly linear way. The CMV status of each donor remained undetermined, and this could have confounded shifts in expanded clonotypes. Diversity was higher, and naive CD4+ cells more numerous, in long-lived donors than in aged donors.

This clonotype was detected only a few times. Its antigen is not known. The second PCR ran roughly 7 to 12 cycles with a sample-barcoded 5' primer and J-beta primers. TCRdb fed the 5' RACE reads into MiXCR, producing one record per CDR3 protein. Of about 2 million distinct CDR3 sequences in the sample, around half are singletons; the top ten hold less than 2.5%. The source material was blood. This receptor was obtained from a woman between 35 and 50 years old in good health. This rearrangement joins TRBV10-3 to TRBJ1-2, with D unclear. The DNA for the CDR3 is TGTGCCATCAGTGAGTCACCAGACTATGGCTACACCTTC. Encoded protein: CAISESPDYGYTF.